This entry lists 32 T cell receptor beta chains sequenced from one sample in a study of OX40 agonist ivuxolimab in advanced cancers. Produced via immunoSEQ multiplex PCR; TCRdb's table is partial and in-frame only. This table holds 60,000 to 75,000 clones, 80% found once. The sample was CD4+ or CD8+ T cells sorted from blood, taken in a trial of the OX40 agonist ivuxolimab. These receptors originate from an adult with an advanced solid tumor such as melanoma, head and neck, liver or kidney cancer.

The chain links TRBV10-3 to TRBJ1-1; D might be TRBD1 (5 bases). Germline V gene sequence: CDR1 ENHRY, CDR2 SYGVKD. Deletions cut 2 bases from V and 10 bases from J, with 14 bases between. This CDR3 has 13 amino acids. The CDR3 region is CAISEEVGARAFF. CDR3 in DNA: TGTGCCATCAGTGAGGAGGTAGGGGCCCGAGCTTTCTTT.

This chain uses TRBV6-5 with TRBJ2-7, with 7 bases matching TRBD1. This CDR3 has 14 amino acids. Unmatched junction bases numbered 8, after V lost 7 bases and J lost 2 bases. The germline gives CDR1 MNHEY, CDR2 SVGAGI. The CDR3: CASNTFDRAYEQYF. CDR3 in DNA: TGTGCCAGCAACACTTTCGACAGGGCCTACGAGCAGTACTTC.

The sample holds a few counts of this clone. The V gene is TRBV9, the J gene TRBJ2-7; the match to TRBD1 covers 10 bases. Germline-derived CDR1 and CDR2 are SGDLS and YYNGEE. V lost 4 bases to trimming and J lost 3 bases; unmatched junction nucleotides: 4. This CDR3 contains 14 residues. CDR3 sequence (DNA): TGTGCCAGCAGCCCGAGGACAGGGGGCTACGAGCAGTACTTC. It yields the protein CASSPRTGGYEQYF.

V usage is TRBV30 and J usage is TRBJ1-2; a possible D gene is TRBD1 (5 bases). Germline values: CDR1 GTSNPN, CDR2 SVGIG (reference sequence). V lost 0 bases and J lost 7, with 18 bases in between. CDR3 length: 15 amino acids. This chain's CDR3 is CAWSVTPGGRTGYTF. In DNA form, the CDR3 reads TGTGCCTGGAGTGTTACCCCCGGGGGGAGGACTGGCTACACCTTC. The whole variable domain, filled in from reference TRBV30 and TRBJ1-2, reads SQTIHQWPATLVQPVGSPLSLECTVEGTSNPNLYWYRQAAGRGLQLLFYSVGIGQISSEVPQNLSASRPQDRQFILSSKKLLLSDSGFYLCAWSVTPGGRTGYTFGSGTRLTVV.

This chain joins TRBV4-1 and TRBJ1-2; 9 positions agree with TRBD1. After removal of 0 bases from V and 4 bases from J, the junction contained 0 bases not matched to a gene. The CDR3 runs to 14 residues. Germline loops: CDR1 MGHRA, CDR2 YSYEKL. The CDR3, as DNA: TGCGCCAGCAGCCAAGAACAGGGGGCCTATGGCTACACCTTC. As protein: CASSQEQGAYGYTF.

This chain links TRBV20-1 with TRBJ2-5, with D uncertain. Germline values: CDR1 DFQATT, CDR2 SNEGSKA (reference sequence). CDR3 length: 10 amino acids. V was clipped by 6 bases and J by 10 bases, with 12 bases between them. CDR3 amino acids: CSAQGPVQYF. In DNA, the CDR3 is TGCAGTGCCCAAGGACCGGTCCAGTACTTC.

The chain joins TRBV28 to TRBJ2-7; 9 bases fit TRBD1. This CDR3 spans 14 amino acids. V trimming: 6 bases; J trimming: 0 bases; junction bases outside the gene matches: 3. The germline gives CDR1 MDHEN, CDR2 SYDVKM. The CDR3 reads CASRRTGDSYEQYF. The CDR3 coding sequence is TGTGCCAGCAGACGGACAGGGGACTCCTACGAGCAGTACTTC.

V usage is TRBV5-1 and J usage is TRBJ2-5; the D gene is possibly TRBD2 (5 bases). Between the trimmed V and J ends, which lost 2 bases and 3 bases, there was a span of 11 bases. CDR1 and CDR2 from the germline V gene are SGHRS and YFSETQ. The CDR3 is 14 amino acids. CDR3 DNA sequence: TGCGCCAGCAGCTTTGGGCCCGGGGAAGAGACCCAGTACTTC. It codes for CASSFGPGEETQYF.

The rearrangement joins TRBV6-6 to TRBJ1-1, with 7 bases identical to TRBD1. With 6 bases clipped from V and 5 bases from J, the junction kept 3 bases outside the gene matches. The CDR3 totals 12 residues. Germline CDR1 and CDR2: MNHNY and SVGAGI (reference sequence). The CDR3 spells CASRDRATEAFF. The CDR3 DNA is TGTGCCAGCAGAGACAGGGCGACTGAAGCTTTCTTT.

The V call is TRBV9, the J call TRBJ1-5; TRBD1 matches at 7 bases. The CDR3 is 15 amino acids. Trimming took 4 bases from V and 0 from J; bases not matched to a gene: 4. Germline V gene sequence: CDR1 SGDLS, CDR2 YYNGEE. The chain's CDR3 is CASSTGQASNQPQHF. CDR3 coding DNA: TGTGCCAGCAGCACCGGACAGGCTAGCAATCAGCCCCAGCATTTT.

V usage is TRBV7-6 and J usage is TRBJ2-7; 9 positions agree with TRBD1. V lost 5 bases, J lost 6 bases, and 8 bases stayed unmatched. CDR3 size: 14 residues. Germline V gene lookup returns CDR1 SGHVS and CDR2 FNYEAQ. The CDR3 protein is CASSATGGSREQYF. The CDR3 bases are TGTGCCAGCAGCGCTACAGGGGGCTCCCGCGAGCAGTACTTC.

The rearrangement joins TRBV18 to TRBJ1-5; D remains unclear. Germline V gives CDR1 KGHSH, CDR2 LQKENI. The CDR3 has 13 residues. The ends were cut back, 6 bases at V and 0 bases at J, with 6 bases in the middle. CDR3 in DNA: TGTGCCAGCTCGTCAAGTAGCAATCAGCCCCAGCATTTT. Translated, it gives CASSSSSNQPQHF.

The sample holds a few counts of this clone. The gene calls are TRBV19 and TRBJ1-2, with D perhaps matching TRBD1 (5 bases). CDR1 and CDR2 from the germline V gene are LNHDA and SQIVND (reference sequence). The CDR3 length is 12 residues. Trimming removed 6 bases from V and 4 bases from J, with 9 bases in between. The CDR3 is CASRSTAYGYTF. The CDR3 region has the DNA TGTGCCAGTAGATCGACAGCCTATGGCTACACCTTC.

The chain combines TRBV11-3 with TRBJ2-3; D may be TRBD2 (6 bases). From germline, CDR1 is SGHNT and CDR2 YENEEA. V shed 5 bases and J shed 6 bases, with 15 bases lying between them. This CDR3 is built from 14 residues. The chain's CDR3 is CASSGDSLGDTQYF. For the CDR3, the DNA is TGTGCCAGCAGCGGGGACTCACTCGGGGATACGCAGTATTTT.

V and J are TRBV6-5 and TRBJ2-5, with 11 bases matching TRBD1. Near its end, the DNA agrees better with TRBJ2-7, so the J call may be wrong. This CDR3 is built from 14 residues. Germline CDR1 and CDR2: MNHEY and SVGAGI. The CDR3 spells CASSPPGQGGEQYF. The DNA of the CDR3 is TGTGCCAGCAGTCCCCCGGGACAGGGGGGCGAGCAGTACTTC.

The chain uses TRBV15 and TRBJ2-5; unclear D gene. Trimming took off 1 base at V and 2 bases at J, with 5 bases between the two ends. Germline V gives CDR1 LNHNV, CDR2 YYDKDF (reference sequence). The CDR3 spans 13 residues. The CDR3: CATSRGEQETQYF. The CDR3, as DNA: TGTGCCACCAGCAGAGGGGAACAAGAGACCCAGTACTTC.

The CDR3 nucleotides read TGCGCCAGCAGCACCCGGACAGACTTTAGGTCCTATGGCTACACCTTC. Translated, it gives CASSTRTDFRSYGYTF. The chain combines TRBV4-1 with TRBJ1-2; a possible D gene is TRBD1 (6 bases). CDR1 and CDR2 from the germline V gene are MGHRA and YSYEKL. Trimming pared 5 bases from V and 4 bases from J, leaving 20 bases between. The CDR3 is 16 residues long.

This clone has only one observation. This chain links TRBV5-1 with TRBJ1-1; 7 bases are shared with TRBD1. The length of the CDR3 is 12 residues. CDR1 is SGHRS, CDR2 YFSETQ, per germline. The ends lost 0 bases at V and 10 bases at J; junction bases unmatched: 3. DNA for the CDR3: TGCGCCAGCAGCTTGGAAGGGGGCGCAGCTTTCTTT. It specifies CASSLEGGAAFF.

The chain joins TRBV10-3 to TRBJ2-3, with 8 positions matching TRBD1. The CDR3 consists of 14 residues. V was clipped by 2 bases and J by 4 bases; unmatched bases: 2. CDR1 is ENHRY, CDR2 SYGVKD, per germline. Here the CDR3 DNA reads TGTGCCATCAGTGAGCAGGGGGCGGCAGATACGCAGTATTTT. Translating it yields CAISEQGAADTQYF.

The rearrangement links TRBV6-5 to TRBJ1-2; 10 bases match TRBD1. The ends lost 5 bases at V and 4 bases at J; junction bases unmatched: 7. The CDR3 loop spans 15 amino acids. Per germline, CDR1 MNHEY and CDR2 SVGAGI. The CDR3 here is CASSKNRDRGYGYTF. Here the CDR3 DNA reads TGTGCCAGCAGTAAGAACCGGGACAGGGGCTATGGCTACACCTTC.

This clone was counted once. The rearrangement links TRBV6-1 to TRBJ2-7, with D unresolved. V dropped 4 bases and J dropped 7 bases, with 14 bases sitting between them. CDR3 length equals 13 residues. The germline V gene encodes CDR1 MNHNS and CDR2 SASEGT. The CDR3 protein is CASSASEGREQYF. CDR3 nucleotides: TGTGCCAGCAGTGCCAGCGAAGGGCGGGAGCAGTACTTC.

This clone was counted a few times. Here the CDR3 reads CASTRGPGNSGNTIYF. CDR3 nucleotide sequence: TGTGCCAGCACACGGGGGCCGGGGAACTCTGGAAACACCATATATTTT. The rearrangement uses TRBV5-6 and TRBJ1-3; TRBD1 is a possible D gene (6 bases). Germline V gene data show CDR1 as SGHDT and CDR2 as YYEEEE. V dropped 6 bases and J dropped 0 bases, with 16 bases sitting between them. The CDR3 loop spans 16 amino acids.

V gene TRBV5-1 combines with J gene TRBJ2-5, with 9 bases identical to TRBD1. Germline values: CDR1 SGHRS, CDR2 YFSETQ. There are 15 residues in the CDR3. With 4 bases clipped from V and 3 bases from J, the junction kept 7 bases outside the gene matches. CDR3 loop: CASSPSTGGKETQYF. The DNA of the CDR3 is TGCGCCAGCAGCCCCTCAACAGGGGGCAAAGAGACCCAGTACTTC.

The chain links TRBV7-2 to TRBJ2-5, with 12 bases identical to TRBD1. The CDR3 totals 19 residues. Germline assignment: CDR1 SGHTA and CDR2 FQGNSA. Losses at the gene ends were 4 bases for V and 4 bases for J; bases not matched to a gene: 16. The CDR3 sequence is CASSSTPGDRGRFGETQYF. The CDR3 DNA sequence: TGTGCCAGCAGCTCTACCCCCGGGGACAGGGGGCGATTTGGAGAGACCCAGTACTTC.

The rearrangement links TRBV11-2 to TRBJ1-3, with D perhaps matching TRBD1 (5 bases). Germline CDR1 reads SGHAT; CDR2 reads FQNNGV. Trimming pared 4 bases from V and 2 bases from J, leaving 15 bases between. The CDR3 runs to 16 residues. The CDR3 bases are TGTGCCAGCAGCTCCCTGCGCAGGGAGGCTGGAAACACCATATATTTT. This encodes CASSSLRREAGNTIYF.

This chain connects TRBV30 to TRBJ1-2, with a tentative D call TRBD1 (6 bases). Germline V gives CDR1 GTSNPN, CDR2 SVGIG (reference sequence). The CDR3 has 16 residues. The V end was cut by 3 bases, the J end by 3 bases, with 20 bases between. CDR3 DNA sequence: TGTGCCTGGAGCCAGGGGTTGGCACGGAGGGACTATGGCTACACCTTC. Amino acids: CAWSQGLARRDYGYTF.

This rearrangement joins TRBV5-1 to TRBJ1-2; tentative D call: TRBD1 (5 bases). Germline assignment: CDR1 SGHRS and CDR2 YFSETQ. Trimming shortened V by 4 bases and J by 2 bases, and 15 bases separated the two germline ends. The CDR3 consists of 15 residues. CDR3 region: CASSAHGGKNYGYTF. The CDR3 DNA sequence: TGCGCCAGCAGCGCGCATGGGGGGAAGAACTATGGCTACACCTTC.

The chain uses TRBV7-9 and TRBJ1-1, with D possibly matching TRBD1 (6 bases). CDR3 length equals 14 residues. Germline V CDR1 and CDR2: SEHNR, FQNEAQ (reference sequence). Trimming took off 0 bases at V and 4 bases at J, with 9 bases between the two ends. The CDR3 coding sequence is TGTGCCAGCAGCTTAGCGGGGGCCGGCACTGAAGCTTTCTTT. Amino acids: CASSLAGAGTEAFF.

This CDR3 reads CASSEGPPGPYEQYF. CDR3 nucleotides: TGTGCCAGCAGTGAAGGTCCCCCAGGCCCATACGAGCAGTACTTC. The V and J genes are TRBV2 and TRBJ2-7; D is unresolved. This CDR3 has 15 amino acids. Germline lookup yields CDR1 SNHLY and CDR2 FYNNEI. The V and J ends lost 1 base and 4 bases respectively, with 14 bases between them.

The CDR3 spells CASSQSTGKGYTF. DNA of the CDR3: TGTGCCAGCAGCCAAAGCACAGGGAAAGGCTACACCTTC. The chain has TRBV14 and TRBJ1-2; tentative D call: TRBD1 (6 bases). Germline CDR1 reads SGHDN; CDR2 reads FVKESK. The germline V and J ends were trimmed by 2 bases and 8 bases, with 12 bases remaining between them. CDR3 length: 13 residues.

This chain joins TRBV18 and TRBJ1-1; D is uncertain. This CDR3 spans 13 amino acids. V gave up 3 bases and J gave up 0 bases, with 5 bases separating them. The V gene's germline CDR1 is KGHSH and CDR2 LQKENI. CDR3 protein: CASSPNMNTEAFF. Here the CDR3 DNA reads TGTGCCAGCTCACCCAACATGAACACTGAAGCTTTCTTT.

V and J are TRBV2 and TRBJ2-5, with TRBD1 matching over 8 bases. The CDR3 totals 14 residues. V was clipped by 4 bases and J by 2 bases; unmatched bases: 3. Germline V CDR1 and CDR2: SNHLY, FYNNEI. The chain's CDR3 is CASSGQGAQETQYF. The CDR3, as DNA: TGTGCCAGCAGTGGCCAGGGGGCACAAGAGACCCAGTACTTC.